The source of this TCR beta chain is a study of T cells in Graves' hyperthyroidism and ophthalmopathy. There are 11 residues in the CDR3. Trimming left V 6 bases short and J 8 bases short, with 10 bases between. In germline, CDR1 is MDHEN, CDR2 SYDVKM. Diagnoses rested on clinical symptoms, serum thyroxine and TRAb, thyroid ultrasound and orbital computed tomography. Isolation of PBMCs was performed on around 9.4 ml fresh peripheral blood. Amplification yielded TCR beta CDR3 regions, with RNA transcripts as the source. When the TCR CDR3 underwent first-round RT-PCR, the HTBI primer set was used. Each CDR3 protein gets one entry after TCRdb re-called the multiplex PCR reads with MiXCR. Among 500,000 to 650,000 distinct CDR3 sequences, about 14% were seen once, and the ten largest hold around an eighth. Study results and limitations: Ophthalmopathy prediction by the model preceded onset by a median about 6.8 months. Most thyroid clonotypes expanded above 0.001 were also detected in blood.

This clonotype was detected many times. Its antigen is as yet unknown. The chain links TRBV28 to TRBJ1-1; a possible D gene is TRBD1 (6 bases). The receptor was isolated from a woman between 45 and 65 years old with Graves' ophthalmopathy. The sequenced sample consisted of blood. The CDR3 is CASSLTGEAFF. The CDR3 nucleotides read TGTGCCAGCAGCTTGACAGGAGAAGCTTTCTTT.